The 27 T cell receptor beta chains in this list originate from one sample, sequenced in a study of blood T cell repertoires in COVID-19. The method was immunoSEQ multiplex PCR; TCRdb's version includes in-frame clones alone and lacks a portion of them. The sample lists 30,000 to 40,000 clones; around 88% were seen once. Sequenced: peripheral blood. The receptors derive from a human donor in a cohort sampled during active COVID-19.

Written as DNA, the CDR3 is TGTGCCAGCAGCCCCAGCGGGGGGGCCGGGAATGAGCAGTTCTTC. Translated: CASSPSGGAGNEQFF. This chain uses TRBV9 with TRBJ2-1; 10 nucleotides match TRBD2. Trimming removed 4 bases from V and 7 bases from J; junction bases left unmatched: 8. Germline V gives CDR1 SGDLS, CDR2 YYNGEE. This CDR3 has 15 residues.

The rearrangement uses TRBV15 and TRBJ2-7; 9 bases map to TRBD1. The CDR3 is made up of 16 amino acids. Germline V gene data show CDR1 as LNHNV and CDR2 as YYDKDF (reference sequence). V lost 0 bases to trimming and J lost 3 bases; unmatched junction nucleotides: 6. The CDR3 region is CATSRDRGTGLYEQYF. The CDR3 bases are TGTGCCACCAGCAGAGATCGGGGGACAGGGCTCTACGAGCAGTACTTC.

The rearrangement uses TRBV18 and TRBJ1-5, with 7 bases fitting TRBD1. CDR3 length: 14 residues. V dropped 5 bases and J dropped 5; count of bases not matched to a gene: 6. The V gene's germline CDR1 is KGHSH and CDR2 LQKENI. CDR3 loop: CASSGNRGHQPQHF. CDR3 sequence (DNA): TGTGCCAGCTCAGGAAACAGGGGCCATCAGCCCCAGCATTTT.

The CDR3 region is CASSLSWAGGITDTQYF. The CDR3 coding sequence is TGTGCCAGCAGTCTTTCCTGGGCGGGGGGCATCACAGATACGCAGTATTTT. J is TRBJ2-3 and V is TRBV6-4, with TRBD2 matching 8 bases. This CDR3 spans 17 amino acids. V dropped 5 bases and J dropped 2; count of bases not matched to a gene: 12. Germline V gene data show CDR1 as MRHNA and CDR2 as SNTAGT.

The chain combines TRBV24-1 with TRBJ1-4, with D possibly being TRBD1 (5 bases). The CDR3 loop spans 16 amino acids. The germline V gene encodes CDR1 KGHDR and CDR2 SFDVKD. V dropped 5 bases and J dropped 1 base, with 13 bases sitting between them. CDR3 nucleotides: TGTGCCACCAGTGGACTCCCGGGGGTAACTAATGAAAAACTGTTTTTT. This encodes CATSGLPGVTNEKLFF.

The chain carries TRBV5-6 and TRBJ2-7; 10 nucleotides align to TRBD2. V lost 1 base, J lost 1 base, and 8 bases stayed unmatched. The CDR3 is 17 amino acids. Germline CDR1 is SGHDT and CDR2 is YYEEEE. In DNA form, the CDR3 reads TGTGCCAGCAGCTTGACTCTAGCGGGAGTTTATTCCTACGAGCAGTACTTC. It codes for CASSLTLAGVYSYEQYF.

V gene TRBV4-2 combines with J gene TRBJ2-3; 10 nucleotides agree with TRBD2. V shed 1 base, J shed 4 bases, and the junction held 8 bases outside the gene matches. CDR3 length equals 17 residues. Germline CDR1 LGHNA, CDR2 YNFKEQ. DNA for the CDR3: TGTGCCAGCAGCCAAGGACTAGCGGGCGAACTGGCAGATACGCAGTATTTT. Translation gives CASSQGLAGELADTQYF.

This clone was counted a few times. The chain has TRBV5-6 and TRBJ1-2; 7 bases are shared with TRBD1. The CDR3 runs to 15 residues. Germline assignment: CDR1 SGHDT and CDR2 YYEEEE. With V trimmed by 4 bases and J by 6 bases, 12 bases remained unmatched. CDR3 nucleotide sequence: TGTGCCAGCAGCCCGGAAGGACAGGAATGGGATGGCTACACCTTC. Its protein product is CASSPEGQEWDGYTF.

V usage is TRBV11-2 and J usage is TRBJ2-7; D might be TRBD2 (5 bases). The germline gives CDR1 SGHAT, CDR2 FQNNGV. V was shortened by 1 base and J by 3 bases, with 10 bases between the two germline ends. This CDR3 contains 14 residues. The DNA for the CDR3 is TGTGCCAGCAGCTTAGGACGACTAAACTACGAGCAGTACTTC. This gives the protein CASSLGRLNYEQYF.

The chain couples TRBV24-1 to TRBJ1-2; D may be TRBD1 (5 bases). Germline V gene lookup returns CDR1 KGHDR and CDR2 SFDVKD. Deletions cut 3 bases from V and 2 bases from J, with 12 bases between. The CDR3 runs to 15 residues. The CDR3 DNA follows: TGTGCCACCAGTGATCCCGTGGGGGGGAACTATGGCTACACCTTC. As protein: CATSDPVGGNYGYTF.

The rearrangement uses TRBV11-2 and TRBJ2-1, with 7 bases that match TRBD2. Unmatched junction bases numbered 8, after V lost 5 bases and J lost 10 bases. Germline V lookup: CDR1 SGHAT, CDR2 FQNNGV. The CDR3 spans 13 residues. The chain's CDR3 is CASSVTSVGEQFF. The DNA for the CDR3 is TGTGCCAGCAGCGTCACTAGCGTAGGGGAGCAGTTCTTC. The variable domain in full, with the rest retrieved from reference TRBV11-2 and TRBJ2-1, is EAGVAQSPRYKIIEKRQSVAFWCNPISGHATLYWYQQILGQGPKLLIQFQNNGVVDDSQLPKDRFSAERLKGVDSTLKIQPAKLEDSAVYLCASSVTSVGEQFFGPGTRLTVL.

CDR3 in amino acids: CASSTRLAAYTDTQYF. The CDR3 nucleotides read TGTGCCAGCAGCACCAGACTAGCGGCCTACACAGATACGCAGTATTTT. The rearrangement links TRBV5-6 to TRBJ2-3; 9 bases align to TRBD2. The CDR3 is 16 amino acids. V lost 4 bases to trimming and J lost 2 bases; unmatched junction nucleotides: 8. Germline V gene data show CDR1 as SGHDT and CDR2 as YYEEEE.

The genes are TRBV19 and TRBJ1-5; TRBD1 agrees at 9 bases. CDR3 length equals 16 residues. After removal of 5 bases from V and 3 bases from J, the junction contained 8 bases not matched to a gene. Germline CDR1 and CDR2: LNHDA and SQIVND (reference sequence). CDR3 in DNA: TGTGCCAGTAGTCGACCCGGGACAGGGCACAATCAGCCCCAGCATTTT. Its protein product is CASSRPGTGHNQPQHF.

The chain recombines TRBV14 with TRBJ2-7, with TRBD1 matching 8 bases. Unmatched junction bases numbered 3, after V lost 5 bases and J lost 0 bases. The CDR3 contains 14 residues. Germline V lookup: CDR1 SGHDN, CDR2 FVKESK. CDR3 bases: TGTGCCAGCAGCAGGGACAGGCTCTCCTACGAGCAGTACTTC. Its protein product is CASSRDRLSYEQYF.

The V gene is TRBV5-1, the J gene TRBJ2-4; 8 bases fit TRBD1. V was clipped by 5 bases and J by 6 bases; unmatched bases: 13. Germline CDR1 reads SGHRS; CDR2 reads YFSETQ. This CDR3 has 16 amino acids. The DNA for the CDR3 is TGCGCCAGCAGTGAGAGCGTAACAGGGGGAGGAAACATTCAGTACTTC. Translating it yields CASSESVTGGGNIQYF.

The rearrangement links TRBV7-6 to TRBJ2-7; 11 bases map to TRBD2. Trimming took 4 bases from V and 2 from J; bases not matched to a gene: 4. This CDR3 contains 15 residues. CDR1 and CDR2 (germline): SGHVS, FNYEAQ. CDR3 coding DNA: TGTGCCAGCAGCTCCATAGCGGGAGGGCCCTACGAGCAGTACTTC. This sequence encodes CASSSIAGGPYEQYF.

Turning to this clone: At one boundary the junction diverges from the germline segment, which might be a read error. Different DNA sequences within this sample yield the same CDR3. J is TRBJ2-7 and V is TRBV7-6, with 11 bases identical to TRBD2. The CDR3 runs 18 residues. The germline CDR1 and CDR2 sequences are SGHVS and FNYEAQ. CDR3 amino acids: CASSLEASGRNLPYEQYF. The CDR3 DNA reads as TGTGCCAGCAGTTTAGAGGCTAGCGGGAGGAACCTCCCCTACGAGCAGTACTTC.

The gene calls are TRBV29-1 and TRBJ2-2; D is uncertain. The V gene's germline CDR1 is SQVTM and CDR2 ANQGSEA. Between the trimmed V and J ends, which lost 7 bases and 6 bases, there was a span of 9 bases. CDR3 size: 11 residues. CDR3 nucleotides: TGCAGCGCGGCCTATTCCGGGGAGCTGTTTTTT. Protein product: CSAAYSGELFF.

The chain carries TRBV6-1 and TRBJ1-2, with D hard to call. The ends were cut back, 4 bases at V and 4 bases at J, with 19 bases in the middle. Per germline, CDR1 MNHNS and CDR2 SASEGT. The CDR3 is made up of 16 amino acids. DNA for the CDR3: TGTGCCAGCAGTGGGGGTTTGCGGAGGACCCTCTATGGCTACACCTTC. It yields the protein CASSGGLRRTLYGYTF.

This chain uses TRBV11-2 with TRBJ2-5; possibly TRBD1 for D (5 bases). V gave up 3 bases and J gave up 0 bases, with 8 bases separating them. This CDR3 is 14 amino acids long. CDR1 and CDR2 from the germline V gene are SGHAT and FQNNGV. In DNA, the CDR3 is TGTGCCAGCAGCTTCACCAGGGACCAAGAGACCCAGTACTTC. This translates into CASSFTRDQETQYF.

The chain joins TRBV5-4 to TRBJ2-5; the D is unclear. Per germline, CDR1 SGHNT and CDR2 YYREEE (reference sequence). V was trimmed by 0 bases and J by 3 bases, leaving 6 bases between them. This CDR3 comprises 13 residues. The CDR3 bases are TGTGCCAGCAGCTTGGCAGTGGAAGAGACCCAGTACTTC. Encoded protein: CASSLAVEETQYF.

This clone was counted between two and nine times. This sequence joins TRBV6-2 or TRBV6-3 and TRBJ2-6; D may be TRBD2 (6 bases). The CDR3 is 16 amino acids. Germline V lookup: CDR1 MNHEY, CDR2 SVGEGT. The V end was cut by 7 bases, the J end by 4 bases, with 17 bases between. The CDR3 nucleotides are TGTGCCAGCACCCCTACGGGGGTGTCCGGGGCCAACGTCCTGACTTTC. Amino acid sequence: CASTPTGVSGANVLTF.

J is TRBJ2-1 and V is TRBV29-1; TRBD2 matches at 8 bases. There are 15 residues in the CDR3. V lost 8 bases and J lost 5; bases outside the gene matches: 14. Germline CDR1 SQVTM, CDR2 ANQGSEA. CDR3 nucleotides: TGCAGCTTTTCTGTAGCGGGGCGCCTAGACAATGAGCAGTTCTTC. This translates into CSFSVAGRLDNEQFF.

Remarks on this clone: One end of the junction varies from germline; a read error may be responsible. This chain links TRBV7-9 with TRBJ1-4, with 12 nucleotides matching TRBD1. The CDR3 extends over 12 amino acids. Germline CDR1 reads SEHNR; CDR2 reads FQNEAQ (reference sequence). The DNA of the CDR3 is TGTGCCAGCAGCCAGGGACAGGGGGCGGCGGTTTTT. It translates to CASSQGQGAAVF.

Only a few counts were recorded for this clone. The chain recombines TRBV6-1 with TRBJ2-5; D not resolved. The V end lost 1 base, the J end lost 1 base, and 7 bases lay between the germline ends. In germline, CDR1 is MNHNS, CDR2 SASEGT. This CDR3 contains 14 residues. The CDR3, as DNA: TGTGCCAGCAGTGAAGGGCGGCTCCAAGAGACCCAGTACTTC. Its translation is CASSEGRLQETQYF.

The chain is built from TRBV28 and TRBJ2-2; 9 nucleotides match TRBD1. Germline V gene sequence: CDR1 MDHEN, CDR2 SYDVKM. The CDR3 contains 14 residues. V lost 8 bases and J lost 0; bases outside the gene matches: 1. Here the CDR3 reads CASWDRANTGELFF. In nucleotides, the CDR3 is TGTGCCAGCTGGGACAGGGCGAACACCGGGGAGCTGTTTTTT.

This chain joins TRBV15 and TRBJ1-5, with D possibly matching TRBD1 (5 bases). The CDR3 spans 16 residues. The V end lost 0 bases, the J end lost 0 bases, and 9 bases lay between the germline ends. Germline CDR1 reads LNHNV; CDR2 reads YYDKDF (reference sequence). This chain's CDR3 is CATSRDKGNSNQPQHF. The CDR3 DNA is TGTGCCACCAGCAGAGATAAGGGGAATAGCAATCAGCCCCAGCATTTT.